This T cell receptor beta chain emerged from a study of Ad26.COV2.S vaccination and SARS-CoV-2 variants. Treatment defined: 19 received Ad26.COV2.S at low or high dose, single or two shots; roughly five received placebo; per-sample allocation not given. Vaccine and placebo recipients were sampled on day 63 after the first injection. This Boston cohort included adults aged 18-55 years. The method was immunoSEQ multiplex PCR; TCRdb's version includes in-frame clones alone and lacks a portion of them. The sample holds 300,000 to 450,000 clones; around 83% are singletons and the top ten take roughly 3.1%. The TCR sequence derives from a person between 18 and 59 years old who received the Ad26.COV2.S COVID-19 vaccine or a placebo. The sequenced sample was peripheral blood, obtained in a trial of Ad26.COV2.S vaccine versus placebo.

Here the CDR3 DNA reads TGTGCCAGCAGCCCCCGGACAGGGAACACTGAAGCTTTCTTT. This codes for CASSPRTGNTEAFF. This chain connects TRBV14 to TRBJ1-1; 7 nucleotides align to TRBD1. CDR3 size: 14 residues. Germline CDR1 SGHDN, CDR2 FVKESK. J gave up 1 base and V 4 bases, and 3 bases lay outside the gene matches.